This T cell receptor (beta chain) was observed in a study of CD8 T cells in ankylosing spondylitis. Study results and limitations: It was reported that disease-linked clones were significantly enriched in matched ankylosing spondylitis synovial fluid. A TCR beta motif of fewer than 10 highly homologous variants seemed to mark ankylosing spondylitis blood.

CDR1 is DFQATT, CDR2 SNEGSKA, per germline (reference sequence). Trimming removed 5 bases at V and 4 bases at J, with 12 bases between. This CDR3 region has 12 residues. Each CDR3 protein gets one entry after TCRdb re-called the 5' RACE reads with MiXCR. In the table there are more than 300,000 distinct CDR3 sequences, around 7.6% of which are singletons. This clonotype was detected a few times. Its antigen is unidentified. Source material: blood, either unsorted or a sorted T cell fraction (not recorded which). The chain is built from TRBV20-1 and TRBJ2-7; perhaps TRBD1 as D (6 bases). This receptor was obtained from a male donor with ankylosing spondylitis. The CDR3 is CSASTGFYEQYF. The DNA for the CDR3 is TGCAGTGCTTCTACAGGGTTTTACGAGCAGTACTTC.